These T cell receptor beta chains were read from a single sample in a study of blood T cell repertoires in COVID-19. The assay was immunoSEQ multiplex PCR, and TCRdb's table has in-frame clones only and misses some. The sample includes under 250,000 clones, 80% of them seen just once. Sequenced material: PBMCs or T cells enriched from blood (not recorded which). The receptors shown here come from a man younger than 45 with acute COVID-19. CDR3s include the opening cysteine and the closing phenylalanine or tryptophan. The D gene is left open where the match is weak. Size values are once, few and many counts, or a class for expanded clones, and some rows have none.

V gene: TRBV7-9; D gene: NA; J gene: TRBJ1-6; clone size: once; CDR3 protein: CASSQQAALLVTLHF; CDR3 DNA: TGTGCCAGCAGCCAACAGGCTGCGCTTTTGGTGACCCTCCACTTT
V gene: TRBV6-5; D gene: NA; J gene: TRBJ1-6; clone size: NA; CDR3 protein: CASSFYLDSLNSPLHF; CDR3 DNA: TGTGCCAGCAGTTTCTATCTGGACAGTCTGAATTCACCCCTCCACTTT
V gene: TRBV14; D gene: TRBD1; J gene: TRBJ1-2; clone size: NA; CDR3 protein: CASSPSDRGRKFDYGYTF; CDR3 DNA: TGTGCCAGCAGTCCCTCTGACAGGGGGCGAAAGTTCGACTATGGCTACACCTTC
V gene: TRBV6-5; D gene: TRBD1; J gene: TRBJ2-7; clone size: few; CDR3 protein: CASTRGGQGTYEQYF; CDR3 DNA: TGTGCCAGCACAAGAGGGGGACAGGGAACCTACGAGCAGTACTTC
V gene: TRBV6-5; D gene: TRBD1; J gene: TRBJ2-5; clone size: NA; CDR3 protein: CASFDRGETQYF; CDR3 DNA: TGTGCCAGTTTCGACAGGGGTGAGACCCAGTACTTC
V gene: TRBV4-2; D gene: NA; J gene: TRBJ1-3; clone size: NA; CDR3 protein: CASSQDRQARNTIYF; CDR3 DNA: TGTGCCAGCAGCCAAGATCGACAGGCGAGAAACACCATATATTTT
V gene: TRBV5-1; D gene: NA; J gene: TRBJ1-1; clone size: NA; CDR3 protein: CASSLGASLNTEAFF; CDR3 DNA: TGCGCCAGCAGCTTGGGGGCCAGCTTGAACACTGAAGCTTTCTTT
V gene: TRBV9; D gene: NA; J gene: TRBJ1-1; clone size: NA; CDR3 protein: CASSVVAGTEAFF; CDR3 DNA: TGTGCCAGCAGCGTAGTAGCAGGGACTGAAGCTTTCTTT
V gene: TRBV3-1/TRBV3-2; D gene: NA; J gene: TRBJ2-7; clone size: NA; CDR3 protein: CASSQDRVSEQYF; CDR3 DNA: TGTGCCAGCAGCCAAGATCGAGTAAGCGAGCAGTACTTC
V gene: TRBV6-1; D gene: NA; J gene: TRBJ2-7; clone size: NA; CDR3 protein: CASSEQGLSYEQYF; CDR3 DNA: TGTGCCAGCAGTGAACAGGGTCTCTCCTACGAGCAGTACTTC
V gene: TRBV28; D gene: NA; J gene: TRBJ1-2; clone size: few; CDR3 protein: CASRGDGRGSYGYTF; CDR3 DNA: TGTGCCAGCAGGGGGGACGGGAGGGGATCCTATGGCTACACCTTC
V gene: TRBV27; D gene: TRBD1; J gene: TRBJ1-2; clone size: NA; CDR3 protein: CASSRSTQGGGYTF; CDR3 DNA: TGTGCCAGCAGTCGATCTACACAGGGGGGAGGCTACACCTTC
V gene: TRBV6-5; D gene: NA; J gene: TRBJ1-1; clone size: NA; CDR3 protein: CASSYSGAAFF; CDR3 DNA: TGTGCCAGCAGTTACTCAGGGGCGGCTTTCTTT
V gene: TRBV5-1; D gene: TRBD1; J gene: TRBJ2-7; clone size: few; CDR3 protein: CASTRQGRDPAGEQYF; CDR3 DNA: TGCGCCAGCACAAGACAGGGGCGAGATCCAGCTGGCGAGCAGTACTTC
V gene: TRBV21-1; D gene: NA; J gene: TRBJ2-7; clone size: NA; CDR3 protein: CASSNHGNQTYEQYF; CDR3 DNA: TGTGCCAGCAGCAACCACGGGAACCAAACCTACGAGCAGTACTTC
V gene: TRBV3-1/TRBV3-2; D gene: NA; J gene: TRBJ1-5; clone size: NA; CDR3 protein: CASGEGGNQPQHF; CDR3 DNA: TGTGCCAGCGGGGAGGGCGGCAATCAGCCCCAGCATTTT
V gene: TRBV2; D gene: TRBD1; J gene: TRBJ2-4; clone size: NA; CDR3 protein: CASRDGRDSKNIQYF; CDR3 DNA: TGTGCCAGCAGGGACGGTCGGGACAGCAAAAACATTCAGTACTTC
V gene: TRBV30; D gene: NA; J gene: TRBJ2-1; clone size: few; CDR3 protein: CAWSPSNNEQFF; CDR3 DNA: TGTGCCTGGAGCCCTAGCAACAATGAGCAGTTCTTC
V gene: TRBV6-5; D gene: NA; J gene: TRBJ1-2; clone size: NA; CDR3 protein: CASRRGNTNYGYTF; CDR3 DNA: TGTGCCAGCAGAAGGGGAAATACTAACTATGGCTACACCTTC
V gene: TRBV4-1; D gene: NA; J gene: TRBJ1-4; clone size: NA; CDR3 protein: CASSLFDRGGEKLFF; CDR3 DNA: TGCGCCAGCAGCCTTTTCGATCGGGGAGGAGAAAAACTGTTTTTT
V gene: TRBV27; D gene: TRBD1; J gene: TRBJ1-2; clone size: NA; CDR3 protein: CASSLLPTQGGGYTF; CDR3 DNA: TGTGCCAGCAGTTTACTGCCGACCCAGGGGGGTGGCTACACCTTC
V gene: TRBV6-5; D gene: NA; J gene: TRBJ1-6; clone size: NA; CDR3 protein: CASKQGQDSPLHF; CDR3 DNA: TGTGCCAGCAAGCAGGGACAAGATTCACCCCTCCACTTT
V gene: TRBV2; D gene: NA; J gene: TRBJ2-7; clone size: NA; CDR3 protein: CASSERGNEQYF; CDR3 DNA: TGTGCCAGCAGTGAAAGGGGGAACGAGCAGTACTTC
V gene: TRBV5-1; D gene: NA; J gene: TRBJ1-5; clone size: NA; CDR3 protein: CASSPGWGGYQPQHF; CDR3 DNA: TGCGCCAGCTCGCCGGGGTGGGGGGGATATCAGCCCCAGCATTTT
V gene: TRBV5-1; D gene: NA; J gene: TRBJ2-5; clone size: NA; CDR3 protein: CASSPATREETQYF; CDR3 DNA: TGCGCCAGCAGCCCAGCGACCCGGGAAGAGACCCAGTACTTC
V gene: TRBV15; D gene: TRBD1; J gene: TRBJ1-1; clone size: NA; CDR3 protein: CATRQGAGGLGAFF; CDR3 DNA: TGTGCCACCAGGCAGGGGGCGGGTGGCCTCGGAGCTTTCTTT
V gene: TRBV4-1; D gene: NA; J gene: TRBJ2-1; clone size: NA; CDR3 protein: CASCKGQHEQFF; CDR3 DNA: TGCGCCAGCTGTAAGGGGCAGCATGAGCAGTTCTTC
V gene: TRBV27; D gene: NA; J gene: TRBJ1-2; clone size: NA; CDR3 protein: CASSRAGIYGYTF; CDR3 DNA: TGTGCCAGCAGCCGGGCAGGGATTTATGGCTACACCTTC
V gene: TRBV2; D gene: TRBD1; J gene: TRBJ2-7; clone size: NA; CDR3 protein: CASSEEWDRLSYEQYF; CDR3 DNA: TGTGCCAGCAGTGAAGAATGGGACAGGCTCTCCTACGAGCAGTACTTC
V gene: TRBV11-2; D gene: NA; J gene: TRBJ1-4; clone size: NA; CDR3 protein: CASRAGGEEKLFF; CDR3 DNA: TGTGCCAGCAGGGCTGGGGGGGAAGAAAAACTGTTTTTT
V gene: TRBV13; D gene: NA; J gene: TRBJ2-7; clone size: NA; CDR3 protein: CASSSRPGEQYF; CDR3 DNA: TGTGCCAGCAGCTCACGTCCGGGAGAGCAGTACTTC
V gene: TRBV11-2; D gene: TRBD2; J gene: TRBJ2-1; clone size: NA; CDR3 protein: CASTGLAGGSYNEQFF; CDR3 DNA: TGTGCCAGCACGGGACTAGCGGGGGGGTCCTACAATGAGCAGTTCTTC
V gene: TRBV10-3; D gene: NA; J gene: TRBJ2-5; clone size: NA; CDR3 protein: CAISESEDGETQYF; CDR3 DNA: TGTGCCATCAGTGAGTCGGAGGACGGGGAGACCCAGTACTTC
V gene: TRBV5-1; D gene: TRBD1; J gene: TRBJ2-7; clone size: NA; CDR3 protein: CASSLGTGGEYEQYF; CDR3 DNA: TGCGCCAGCAGCTTGGGGACAGGGGGCGAGTACGAGCAGTACTTC
V gene: TRBV28; D gene: NA; J gene: TRBJ1-6; clone size: NA; CDR3 protein: CASSLQGYGSPLHF; CDR3 DNA: TGTGCCAGCAGTTTACAGGGGTACGGTTCACCCCTCCACTTT
V gene: TRBV27; D gene: NA; J gene: TRBJ2-7; clone size: NA; CDR3 protein: CASRVGLAYEQYF; CDR3 DNA: TGTGCCAGCAGGGTAGGACTCGCCTACGAGCAGTACTTC
V gene: TRBV7-7; D gene: TRBD2; J gene: TRBJ2-3; clone size: NA; CDR3 protein: CASSPGLAGADTQYF; CDR3 DNA: TGTGCCAGCAGCCCCGGACTAGCGGGGGCCGATACGCAGTATTTT
V gene: TRBV6-1; D gene: NA; J gene: TRBJ1-5; clone size: NA; CDR3 protein: CASSESPADQPQHF; CDR3 DNA: TGTGCCAGCAGTGAAAGCCCCGCGGATCAGCCCCAGCATTTT
V gene: TRBV14; D gene: TRBD1; J gene: TRBJ1-4; clone size: NA; CDR3 protein: CASSPRTGRNEKLFF; CDR3 DNA: TGTGCCAGCAGCCCCAGGACAGGCCGGAATGAAAAACTGTTTTTT
V gene: TRBV24-1; D gene: TRBD2; J gene: TRBJ2-1; clone size: NA; CDR3 protein: CATSGLAGTYNEQFF; CDR3 DNA: TGTGCCACCAGTGGTCTAGCGGGAACTTACAATGAGCAGTTCTTC
V gene: TRBV11-2; D gene: NA; J gene: TRBJ2-3; clone size: NA; CDR3 protein: CASSLGGGGRTDTQYF; CDR3 DNA: TGTGCCAGCAGCCTCGGGGGAGGAGGGCGCACAGATACGCAGTATTTT
V gene: TRBV3-1/TRBV3-2; D gene: TRBD1; J gene: TRBJ1-2; clone size: few; CDR3 protein: CASSQDLIRGNSGYTF; CDR3 DNA: TGTGCCAGCAGCCAAGATCTGATCAGGGGGAATAGTGGCTACACCTTC
V gene: TRBV28; D gene: NA; J gene: TRBJ2-6; clone size: NA; CDR3 protein: CASRENTGNGANVLTF; CDR3 DNA: TGTGCCAGCAGGGAAAATACAGGGAATGGGGCCAACGTCCTGACTTTC
V gene: TRBV11-2; D gene: NA; J gene: TRBJ1-2; clone size: NA; CDR3 protein: CASSFGLFGYTF; CDR3 DNA: TGTGCCAGCAGCTTTGGACTATTCGGCTACACCTTC
V gene: TRBV18; D gene: NA; J gene: TRBJ2-1; clone size: NA; CDR3 protein: CASSKGGGIPEQFF; CDR3 DNA: TGTGCCAGCTCAAAGGGCGGGGGCATTCCTGAGCAGTTCTTC
V gene: TRBV25-1; D gene: NA; J gene: TRBJ2-3; clone size: NA; CDR3 protein: CASSESPLLGGTDTQYF; CDR3 DNA: TGTGCCAGCAGTGAATCCCCCCTCCTGGGGGGTACAGATACGCAGTATTTT
V gene: TRBV10-3; D gene: TRBD1; J gene: TRBJ1-3; clone size: NA; CDR3 protein: CAIRLDRAASGNIIYF; CDR3 DNA: TGTGCCATCAGGTTAGACAGGGCCGCCTCTGGAAACATCATATATTTT
V gene: TRBV7-2; D gene: TRBD1; J gene: TRBJ1-4; clone size: NA; CDR3 protein: CASSLVGQGIEKLFF; CDR3 DNA: TGTGCCAGCAGCTTAGTTGGACAGGGGATTGAAAAACTGTTTTTT
V gene: TRBV25-1; D gene: TRBD1; J gene: TRBJ1-6; clone size: NA; CDR3 protein: CASTSGGNSPLHF; CDR3 DNA: TGTGCCAGCACCTCAGGGGGCAATTCACCCCTCCACTTT
V gene: TRBV9; D gene: NA; J gene: TRBJ2-2; clone size: NA; CDR3 protein: CASSVSPGAGELFF; CDR3 DNA: TGTGCCAGCAGCGTCTCCCCAGGTGCCGGGGAGCTGTTTTTT
V gene: TRBV10-3; D gene: TRBD1; J gene: TRBJ1-1; clone size: once; CDR3 protein: CAVLVKGAEAFF; CDR3 DNA: TGTGCCGTCCTTGTAAAGGGGGCGGAAGCTTTCTTT
V gene: TRBV19; D gene: TRBD2; J gene: TRBJ2-6; clone size: NA; CDR3 protein: CASSRTSGGAGANVLTF; CDR3 DNA: TGTGCCAGTAGTAGGACTAGCGGGGGGGCTGGGGCCAACGTCCTGACTTTC
V gene: TRBV29-1; D gene: NA; J gene: TRBJ1-3; clone size: few; CDR3 protein: CSVGDSGNTIYF; CDR3 DNA: TGCAGCGTTGGTGACTCCGGGAACACCATATATTTT
V gene: TRBV11-3; D gene: TRBD2; J gene: TRBJ2-7; clone size: NA; CDR3 protein: CASSPGTSGGPDRQYF; CDR3 DNA: TGTGCCAGCAGCCCCGGGACTAGCGGGGGACCGGACCGGCAGTACTTC
V gene: TRBV23-1; D gene: NA; J gene: TRBJ1-4; clone size: NA; CDR3 protein: CASSQSPGVEEKLFF; CDR3 DNA: TGCGCCAGCAGTCAATCGCCAGGGGTGGAGGAAAAACTGTTTTTT